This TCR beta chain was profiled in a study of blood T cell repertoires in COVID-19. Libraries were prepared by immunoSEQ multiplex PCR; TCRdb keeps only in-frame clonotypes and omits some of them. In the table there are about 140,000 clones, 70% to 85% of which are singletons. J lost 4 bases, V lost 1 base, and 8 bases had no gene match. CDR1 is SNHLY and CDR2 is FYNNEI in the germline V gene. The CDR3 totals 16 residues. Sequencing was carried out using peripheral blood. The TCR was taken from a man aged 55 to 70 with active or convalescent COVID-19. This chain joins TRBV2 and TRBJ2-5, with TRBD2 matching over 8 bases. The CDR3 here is CASSEVAGRAGETQYF. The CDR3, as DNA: TGTGCCAGCAGTGAAGTGGCCGGGAGGGCCGGAGAGACCCAGTACTTC. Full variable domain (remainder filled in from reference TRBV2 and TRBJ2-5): EPEVTQTPSHQVTQMGQEVILRCVPISNHLYFYWYRQILGQKVEFLVSFYNNEISEKSEIFDDQFSVERPDGSNFTLKIRSTKLEDSAMYFCASSEVAGRAGETQYFGPGTRLLVL.